These 22 T cell receptor beta chains came from one sample sequenced in a study of shared clonotypes between healthy human individuals. Repertoires were generated with immunoSEQ multiplex PCR, while TCRdb's copy carries only in-frame clones and drops some. The data contain 2 million to 3 million clones, 80% to 95% of them singletons. Sequencing was carried out using naive CD4+ T cells from PBMCs. Subset reported: CD45RA+ positively selected. The source of these receptors is a man between 18 and 35 years old in good health. Some clones in this sample may be carry-over from other donors' samples.

V gene TRBV5-5 combines with J gene TRBJ2-5; D not resolved. Between the trimmed V and J ends, which lost 2 bases and 7 bases, there was a span of 12 bases. The CDR3 is 13 residues long. Germline V gene data show CDR1 as SGHKS and CDR2 as YYEKEE (reference sequence). Written as DNA, the CDR3 is TGTGCCAGCAGCTTCGGCCGGTTGGTGACCCAGTACTTC. It is translated as CASSFGRLVTQYF. Full variable domain (outside the CDR3, taken from reference TRBV5-5 and TRBJ2-5): DAGVTQSPTHLIKTRGQQVTLRCSPISGHKSVSWYQQVLGQGPQFIFQYYEKEERGRGNFPDRFSARQFPNYSSELNVNALLLGDSALYLCASSFGRLVTQYFGPGTRLLVL.

V gene TRBV5-4 combines with J gene TRBJ2-2; 8 positions agree with TRBD2. This CDR3 has 17 residues. Germline loops: CDR1 SGHNT, CDR2 YYREEE (reference sequence). The V segment lost 4 bases and the J segment 0 bases; nucleotides outside the gene matches: 8. The CDR3 DNA follows: TGTGCCAGCAGCCCCACGACTAGCGCTGCGAACACCGGGGAGCTGTTTTTT. Translation gives CASSPTTSAANTGELFF.

Notes on this clone: Additional DNA sequences in this sample encode the identical CDR3. The rearrangement links TRBV7-2 to TRBJ2-7, with 11 bases fitting TRBD2. CDR1 is SGHTA, CDR2 FQGNSA, per germline. The CDR3 loop spans 15 amino acids. Losses at the gene ends were 6 bases for V and 0 bases for J; bases not matched to a gene: 4. CDR3 nucleotide sequence: TGTGCCAGCAGTCCCACTAGCGGGAGCTCCTACGAGCAGTACTTC. Amino acid sequence: CASSPTSGSSYEQYF.

V and J are TRBV2 and TRBJ2-4; TRBD1 aligns across 11 bases. V was clipped by 4 bases and J by 2 bases; unmatched bases: 13. Germline assignment: CDR1 SNHLY and CDR2 FYNNEI. CDR3 length: 19 amino acids. DNA of the CDR3: TGTGCCAGCAGTGCCCAGGACAGGGGGCTAAGGAGAACCAAAAACATTCAGTACTTC. It encodes CASSAQDRGLRRTKNIQYF.

The V call is TRBV13, the J call TRBJ2-7; D is perhaps TRBD2 (6 bases). The CDR3 spans 16 residues. Germline V CDR1 and CDR2: PRHDT, FYEKMQ (reference sequence). With 0 bases removed from V and 3 bases from J, the gap between germline ends came to 15 bases. The CDR3 DNA reads as TGTGCCAGCAGCTTAGGGTTGCTAGCGCTACGCTACGAGCAGTACTTC. It specifies CASSLGLLALRYEQYF. The variable domain in full, with the rest retrieved from reference TRBV13 and TRBJ2-7, is AAGVIQSPRHLIKEKRETATLKCYPIPRHDTVYWYQQGPGQDPQFLISFYEKMQSDKGSIPDRFSAQQFSDYHSELNMSSLELGDSALYFCASSLGLLALRYEQYFGPGTRLTVT.

This chain joins TRBV14 and TRBJ2-3; D unresolved. CDR1 SGHDN and CDR2 FVKESK come from the germline V gene. V lost 4 bases to trimming and J lost 2 bases, with 7 bases between them. CDR3 size: 13 residues. This chain's CDR3 is CASSRSNTDTQYF. The CDR3 DNA reads as TGTGCCAGCAGCCGTAGTAACACAGATACGCAGTATTTT. Variable domain in full (rest from reference TRBV14 and TRBJ2-3): EAGVTQFPSHSVIEKGQTVTLRCDPISGHDNLYWYRRVMGKEIKFLLHFVKESKQDESGMPNNRFLAERTGGTYSTLKVQPAELEDSGVYFCASSRSNTDTQYFGPGTRLTVL.

V gene TRBV6-6 combines with J gene TRBJ2-7, with D perhaps given as TRBD1 or TRBD2 (5 bases each). The ends were cut back, 6 bases at V and 0 bases at J, with 12 bases in the middle. Germline CDR1 reads MNHNY; CDR2 reads SVGAGI (reference sequence). This CDR3 contains 14 residues. CDR3 residues: CASRSGLNSYEQYF. The CDR3 DNA reads as TGTGCCAGCAGATCGGGGCTAAACTCCTACGAGCAGTACTTC.

V is TRBV28 and J is TRBJ2-6, with D unclear. Between the trimmed V and J ends, which lost 2 bases and 0 bases, there was a span of 8 bases. Germline V gene lookup returns CDR1 MDHEN and CDR2 SYDVKM. The CDR3 is 16 amino acids. This CDR3 reads CASSLMSLSGANVLTF. CDR3 DNA: TGTGCCAGCAGTTTAATGTCGCTCTCTGGGGCCAACGTCCTGACTTTC.

Comment on this clone: Other DNA sequences from this sample encode an identical CDR3 as well. V and J are TRBV20-1 and TRBJ1-1, with no clear D. From germline, CDR1 is DFQATT and CDR2 SNEGSKA (reference sequence). This CDR3 spans 11 amino acids. V was shortened by 6 bases and J by 1 base, with 6 bases between the two germline ends. The CDR3 DNA sequence: TGCAGTGCGGCTGGGAACACTGAAGCTTTCTTT. Residues: CSAAGNTEAFF.

The CDR3 nucleotides are TGTGCCAGCAGTTTTAGGCCACCCGGTTTCAATCAGCCCCAGCATTTT. Its translation: CASSFRPPGFNQPQHF. The rearrangement uses TRBV28 and TRBJ1-5; no clear D. The CDR3 runs to 16 residues. Germline V gene lookup returns CDR1 MDHEN and CDR2 SYDVKM. V lost 3 bases, J lost 3 bases, and 15 bases lay in between.

This clone has a handful of counts. The chain recombines TRBV28 with TRBJ2-1, with TRBD2 as a possible D gene (6 bases). Germline V gene sequence: CDR1 MDHEN, CDR2 SYDVKM. This CDR3 region has 14 residues. Trimming pared 2 bases from V and 3 bases from J, leaving 8 bases between. This CDR3 reads CASSLLRDYNEQFF. The CDR3 region has the DNA TGTGCCAGCAGTTTACTGCGGGACTACAATGAGCAGTTCTTC.

The rearrangement uses TRBV27 and TRBJ2-3; the match to TRBD1 covers 11 bases. J gave up 3 bases and V 5 bases, and 7 bases lay outside the gene matches. In germline, CDR1 is MNHEY, CDR2 SMNVEV (reference sequence). The CDR3 runs to 16 residues. The CDR3: CASSLPGQGGTDTQYF. The DNA for the CDR3 is TGTGCCAGCAGTCTCCCGGGACAGGGGGGAACAGATACGCAGTATTTT.

In this sample, this clone turned up once. The chain carries TRBV7-3 and TRBJ1-1; 7 positions agree with TRBD1. V lost 4 bases to trimming and J lost 5 bases; unmatched junction nucleotides: 7. Germline CDR1 is SGHTA and CDR2 is FQGTGA. The CDR3 extends over 14 amino acids. CDR3 coding DNA: TGTGCCAGCAGCTCCCAGGGGGGTGGAACTGAAGCTTTCTTT. It specifies CASSSQGGGTEAFF.

The V and J genes are TRBV18 and TRBJ2-2; D is undetermined. V was clipped by 6 bases and J by 8 bases, with 13 bases between them. The CDR3 consists of 13 residues. Germline CDR1 is KGHSH and CDR2 is LQKENI. CDR3 in amino acids: CASSPSPLGELFF. The CDR3 nucleotides read TGTGCCAGCTCTCCCTCTCCCTTGGGGGAGCTGTTTTTT.

Turning to this clone: The same CDR3 arises from other DNA sequences in this sample as well. The chain recombines TRBV29-1 with TRBJ2-3, with D unclear. V lost 3 bases, J lost 1 base, and 5 bases lay in between. This CDR3 is 12 amino acids long. CDR1 is SQVTM, CDR2 ANQGSEA, per germline. The CDR3 region is CSVESGTDTQYF. CDR3 bases: TGCAGCGTTGAGTCAGGCACAGATACGCAGTATTTT.

The count of this clone is one. The V gene is TRBV4-2, the J gene TRBJ1-4, with D perhaps matching TRBD1 (5 bases). This CDR3 is built from 16 residues. V was cut by 1 base and J by 4 bases, with 13 bases left in between. Germline V gene lookup returns CDR1 LGHNA and CDR2 YNFKEQ. The CDR3 is CASSQGQGVVNEKLFF. DNA for the CDR3: TGTGCCAGCAGCCAAGGGCAAGGGGTTGTTAATGAAAAACTGTTTTTT.

The chain links TRBV7-9 to TRBJ2-2; the D is unclear. Germline assignment: CDR1 SEHNR and CDR2 FQNEAQ (reference sequence). This CDR3 has 17 amino acids. V was cut by 3 bases and J by 0 bases, with 14 bases left in between. Written as DNA, the CDR3 is TGTGCCAGCAGCTTGAAGTTCGGGTTTTCGAACACCGGGGAGCTGTTTTTT. Residues: CASSLKFGFSNTGELFF.

The J gene is TRBJ1-5, the V gene TRBV6-1; D is ambiguous. Germline lookup yields CDR1 MNHNS and CDR2 SASEGT. The CDR3 has 15 residues. Trimming left V 2 bases short and J 5 bases short, with 13 bases between. As DNA, the CDR3 is TGTGCCAGCAGTGAAACAACGGACGGGGATCAGCCCCAGCATTTT. Residues: CASSETTDGDQPQHF.

The V and J genes are TRBV30 and TRBJ1-6, with D tentatively TRBD1 (5 bases). The V gene's germline CDR1 is GTSNPN and CDR2 SVGIG (reference sequence). Trimming stripped 6 bases from V and 10 bases from J, with 16 bases between. The CDR3 contains 13 residues. The CDR3 DNA follows: TGTGCCTGTAGGGGAGGGGAGGGATCACCCCTCCACTTT. It encodes CACRGGEGSPLHF.

The chain has TRBV6-1 and TRBJ1-4; no clear D. Trimming removed 2 bases at V and 3 bases at J, with 10 bases between. Germline V gene sequence: CDR1 MNHNS, CDR2 SASEGT. The CDR3 consists of 15 residues. CDR3 DNA sequence: TGTGCCAGCAGTGAACTTTGGCAGCCTAATGAAAAACTGTTTTTT. It codes for CASSELWQPNEKLFF.

J is TRBJ1-3 and V is TRBV29-1, with a tentative D call TRBD1 (5 bases). The CDR3 consists of 14 residues. Trimming removed 1 base at V and 4 bases at J, with 11 bases between. Germline V CDR1 and CDR2: SQVTM, ANQGSEA. This CDR3 reads CSVEVSGPGNTIYF. CDR3 in DNA: TGCAGCGTTGAAGTTTCAGGGCCCGGAAACACCATATATTTT.

The V call is TRBV7-2, the J call TRBJ1-5; possible D gene TRBD1, 5 bases. Trimming took 5 bases from V and 3 from J, leaving 11 bases between them. Germline CDR1 reads SGHTA; CDR2 reads FQGNSA. The CDR3 has 14 amino acids. CDR3 amino acids: CASSRDGLNQPQHF. Written as DNA, the CDR3 is TGTGCCAGCAGCCGGGACGGCCTCAATCAGCCCCAGCATTTT.